This T cell receptor (beta chain) stems from a study of PD-L1 blockade in urothelial cancer. About the research overall: Analysis of the blood was performed 3 weeks (second dose) and 6 weeks after treatment start. Overall study findings and caveats: Sub-median blood TCR clonality before treatment predicted longer survival.

Time point in this sample: pretreatment peripheral blood. For this clone: Its antigen is not known.

Synthetically made TCR analog templates were put into each PCR as spikes. TCRdb's table, derived via immunoSEQ multiplex PCR, lists solely in-frame clones and lacks some. The sample lists roughly 120,000 clones, roughly 80% seen once, with about 2.9% in the top ten. The specimen comprised PBMCs, sampled around atezolizumab (anti-PD-L1) treatment. The clonotype was recovered from a man in his forties or fifties with urothelial cancer.

The CDR3 bases are TGTGCCAGCTCACCACGGAGGGGCGTTACTGAAGCTTTCTTT. Amino acid sequence: CASSPRRGVTEAFF. J is TRBJ1-1 and V is TRBV18; tentative D call: TRBD1 (5 bases). V lost 1 base, J lost 5 bases, and 11 bases lay in between. Germline V CDR1 and CDR2: KGHSH, LQKENI. The CDR3 is 14 residues long.